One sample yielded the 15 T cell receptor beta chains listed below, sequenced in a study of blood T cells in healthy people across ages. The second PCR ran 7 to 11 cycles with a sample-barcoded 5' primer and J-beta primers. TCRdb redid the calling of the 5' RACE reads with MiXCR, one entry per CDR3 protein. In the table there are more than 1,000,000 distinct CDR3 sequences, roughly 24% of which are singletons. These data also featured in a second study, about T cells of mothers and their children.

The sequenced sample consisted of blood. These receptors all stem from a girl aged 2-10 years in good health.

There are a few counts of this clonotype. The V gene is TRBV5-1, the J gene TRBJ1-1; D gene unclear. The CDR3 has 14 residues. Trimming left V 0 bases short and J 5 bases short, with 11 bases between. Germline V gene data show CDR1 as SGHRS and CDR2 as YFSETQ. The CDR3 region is CASSLAPRATEAFF. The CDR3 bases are TGCGCCAGCAGCTTGGCCCCACGGGCAACTGAAGCTTTCTTT. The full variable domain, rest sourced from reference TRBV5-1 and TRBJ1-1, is KAGVTQTPRYLIKTRGQQVTLSCSPISGHRSVSWYQQTPGQGLQFLFEYFSETQRNKGNFPGRFSGRQFSNSRSEMNVSTLELGDSALYLCASSLAPRATEAFFGQGTRLTVV.

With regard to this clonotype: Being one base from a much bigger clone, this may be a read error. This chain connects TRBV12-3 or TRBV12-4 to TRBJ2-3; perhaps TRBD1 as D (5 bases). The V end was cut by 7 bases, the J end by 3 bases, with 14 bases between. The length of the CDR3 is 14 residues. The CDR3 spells CASKLDQGTDTQYF. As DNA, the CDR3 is TGTGCCAGCAAATTAGACCAGGGAACAGATACGCAGTATTTT.

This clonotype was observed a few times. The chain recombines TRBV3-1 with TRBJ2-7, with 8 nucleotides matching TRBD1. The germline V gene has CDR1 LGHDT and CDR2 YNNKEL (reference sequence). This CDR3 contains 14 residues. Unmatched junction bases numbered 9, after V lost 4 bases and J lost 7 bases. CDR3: CASSLSDRVNEQYF. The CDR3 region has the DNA TGTGCCAGCAGCCTTTCGGACAGGGTGAATGAGCAGTACTTC.

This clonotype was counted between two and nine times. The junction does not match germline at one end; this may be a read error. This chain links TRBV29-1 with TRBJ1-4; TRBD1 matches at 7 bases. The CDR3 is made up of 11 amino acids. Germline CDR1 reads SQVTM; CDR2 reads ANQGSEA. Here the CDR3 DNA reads TGCAGCGTTGTTTGGGGGGGACAGCCACATTTT. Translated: CSVVWGGQPHF. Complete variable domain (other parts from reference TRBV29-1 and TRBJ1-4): SAVISQKPSRDICQRGTSLTIQCQVDSQVTMMFWYRQQPGQSLTLIATANQGSEATYESGFVIDKFPISRPNLTFSTLTVSNMSPEDSSIYLCSVVWGGQPHFGSGTQLSVL.

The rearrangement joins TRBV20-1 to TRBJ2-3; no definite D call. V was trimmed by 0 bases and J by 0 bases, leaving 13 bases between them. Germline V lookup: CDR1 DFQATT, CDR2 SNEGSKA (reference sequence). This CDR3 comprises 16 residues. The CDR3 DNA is TGCAGTGCTAGAGATGGTAGGCTCAGTAGCACAGATACGCAGTATTTT. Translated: CSARDGRLSSTDTQYF.

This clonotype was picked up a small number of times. The CDR3 here is CASSLGRGVRDAFF. CDR3 DNA: TGTGCCAGCAGCTTAGGTCGAGGAGTGAGAGACGCTTTCTTT. This chain joins TRBV7-9 and TRBJ1-1; D unresolved. Between the trimmed V and J ends, which lost 1 base and 11 bases, there was a span of 17 bases. CDR3 length: 14 amino acids. Germline CDR1 and CDR2: SEHNR and FQNEAQ (reference sequence).

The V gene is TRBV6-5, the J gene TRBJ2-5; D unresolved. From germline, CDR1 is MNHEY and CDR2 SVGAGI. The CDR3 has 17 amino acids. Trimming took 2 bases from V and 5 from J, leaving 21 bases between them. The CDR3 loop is CASSYQFNRPEWETQYF. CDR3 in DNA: TGTGCCAGCAGTTACCAGTTTAACAGACCTGAGTGGGAGACCCAGTACTTC.

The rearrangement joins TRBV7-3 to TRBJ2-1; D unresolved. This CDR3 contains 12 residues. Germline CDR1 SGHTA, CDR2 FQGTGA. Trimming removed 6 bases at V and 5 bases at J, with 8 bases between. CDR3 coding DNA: TGTGCCAGCAGTTTAGAGAACAATGAGCAGTTCTTC. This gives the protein CASSLENNEQFF.

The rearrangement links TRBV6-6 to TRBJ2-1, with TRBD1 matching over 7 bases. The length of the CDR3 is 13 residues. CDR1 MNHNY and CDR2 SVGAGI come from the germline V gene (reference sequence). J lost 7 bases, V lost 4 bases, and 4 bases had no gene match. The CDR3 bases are TGTGCCAGCAGTTCGGACAGGCCGAATGAGCAGTTCTTC. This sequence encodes CASSSDRPNEQFF.

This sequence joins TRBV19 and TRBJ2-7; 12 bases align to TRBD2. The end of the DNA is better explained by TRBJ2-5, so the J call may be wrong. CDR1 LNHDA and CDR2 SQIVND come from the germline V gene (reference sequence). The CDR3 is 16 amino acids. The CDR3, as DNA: TGTGCCAGTAGTTATGTGACTAGCGGGAGACAAGAGACCCAGTACTTC. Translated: CASSYVTSGRQETQYF.

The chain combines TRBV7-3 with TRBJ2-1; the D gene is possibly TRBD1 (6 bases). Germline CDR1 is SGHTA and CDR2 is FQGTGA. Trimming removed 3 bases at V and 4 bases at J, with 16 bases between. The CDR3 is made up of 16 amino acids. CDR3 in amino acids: CASSFAGSGTYNEQFF. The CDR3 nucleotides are TGTGCCAGCAGCTTCGCAGGGTCCGGGACATACAATGAGCAGTTCTTC.

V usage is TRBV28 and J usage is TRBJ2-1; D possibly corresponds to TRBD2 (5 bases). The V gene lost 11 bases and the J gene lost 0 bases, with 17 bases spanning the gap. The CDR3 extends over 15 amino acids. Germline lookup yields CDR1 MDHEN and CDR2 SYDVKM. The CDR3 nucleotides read TGTGCCTGCCGGGGTGTTGGGAGCTCCTACAATGAGCAGTTCTTC. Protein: CACRGVGSSYNEQFF.

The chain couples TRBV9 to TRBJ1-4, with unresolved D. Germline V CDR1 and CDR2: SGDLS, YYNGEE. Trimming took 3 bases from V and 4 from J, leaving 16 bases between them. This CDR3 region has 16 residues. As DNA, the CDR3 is TGTGCCAGCAGCGGTTCATTTGCCCTGGGTAATGAAAAACTGTTTTTT. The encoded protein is CASSGSFALGNEKLFF.

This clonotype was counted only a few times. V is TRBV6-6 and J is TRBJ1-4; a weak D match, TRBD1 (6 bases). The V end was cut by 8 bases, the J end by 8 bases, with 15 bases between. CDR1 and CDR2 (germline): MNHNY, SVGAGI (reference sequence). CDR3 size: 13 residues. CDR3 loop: CASGRQASEKLFF. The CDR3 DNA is TGTGCCAGCGGGAGACAGGCTTCGGAAAAACTGTTTTTT.

The CDR3 region is CASSLAQGDHEQYV. The DNA for the CDR3 is TGTGCCAGCAGCTTAGCACAGGGTGACCACGAGCAGTACGTC. The chain employs TRBV7-2 and TRBJ2-7; D possibly corresponds to TRBD1 (6 bases). The V gene lost 0 bases and the J gene lost 5 bases, with 11 bases spanning the gap. The V gene's germline CDR1 is SGHTA and CDR2 FQGNSA. This CDR3 comprises 14 residues.